This T cell receptor (beta chain) derives from a study of cytomegalovirus exposure and HLA in healthy donors. Every donor was a healthy person donating bone marrow. The PCR ran on 60 Vbeta and 13 Jbeta primers. Repertoires were generated with immunoSEQ multiplex PCR, while TCRdb's copy carries only in-frame clones and drops some. In the table there are about 160,000 clones, approximately 80% of which are singletons. The V and J ends lost 5 bases and 9 bases respectively, with 14 bases between them. CDR3 size: 12 residues. Germline values: CDR1 SEHNR, CDR2 FQNEAQ (reference sequence). The sequencing sample was made of PBMCs. This chain connects TRBV7-9 to TRBJ2-7; D not resolved. This TCR was recovered from a man between 45 and 60 years old in good health and CMV-seropositive. DNA for the CDR3: TGTGCCAGCAGCACCTCGGAGAACCGGCAGTACTTC. Protein sequence: CASSTSENRQYF.